A single T cell receptor beta chain is shown here with its context. Methods used by the authors: Amplified reference gene primers provided the basis for estimating nucleated cell counts. The repertoire was sequenced with immunoSEQ multiplex PCR; TCRdb's copy has only in-frame clones and lacks some. The V and J calls and the clone size are those of that table, but D and trimming were determined from the DNA. Found here are 250,000 to 300,000 clones, approximately 91% of them singletons; the top ten hold 1.2%. These data originate in a study of blood T cell repertoires in COVID-19. Study-level background: Collection of acute and convalescent COVID-19 samples took place in the United States, Italy and Spain.

Participant ages covered about 18 to 90 years across around 22 US areas. Cohorts were determined from participant-reported clinical history. This CDR3 contains 15 residues. Germline CDR1 SGHRS, CDR2 YFSETQ. V dropped 4 bases and J dropped 2; count of bases not matched to a gene: 7. The V gene is TRBV5-1, the J gene TRBJ1-1, with TRBD1 matching 8 bases. Input material: PBMCs or T cells enriched from blood (not recorded which). The sequence came from a human donor in a cohort exposed to, infected with or recovered from COVID-19 (not recorded which). The donor label of this sample is uncertain. The CDR3 sequence is CASSTRTGKNTEAFF. The CDR3, as DNA: TGCGCCAGCAGCACCCGGACAGGGAAAAACACTGAAGCTTTCTTT.